These 24 T cell receptor beta chains share one sample of origin, sequenced in a study of metastatic and nonmetastatic thyroid tumors. MiXCR re-clonotyped the PCR reads for TCRdb. The table lists about 33,000 clones, about a sixth of them singletons. Thyroid surgery was performed in patients who had received no treatment beforehand. Sequencing was done on a sample of blood. The receptors come from a male donor with papillary thyroid cancer or a benign thyroid nodule (not recorded which). Some clones in this sample may be carry-over from other donors' samples.

There are many counts of this clone. The rearrangement uses TRBV18 and TRBJ1-3; D unclear. The CDR3 is 15 residues long. Trimming left V 1 base short and J 0 bases short, with 7 bases between. CDR1 and CDR2 (germline): KGHSH, LQKENI. The CDR3 protein is CASSPHPVSGNTIYF. CDR3 nucleotides: TGTGCCAGCTCACCACATCCGGTCTCTGGAAACACCATATATTTT. Full variable domain (rest looked up from reference TRBV18 and TRBJ1-3): NAGVMQNPRHLVRRRGQEARLRCSPMKGHSHVYWYRQLPEEGLKFMVYLQKENIIDESGMPKERFSAEFPKEGPSILRIQQVVRGDSAAYFCASSPHPVSGNTIYFGEGSWLTVV.

This clone was counted a few times. The V and J genes are TRBV6-1 and TRBJ1-6; the D gene is possibly TRBD1 (5 bases). The CDR3 sequence is 15 residues long. Germline V lookup: CDR1 MNHNS, CDR2 SASEGT. Trimming pared 7 bases from V and 4 bases from J, leaving 14 bases between. CDR3 amino acids: CASTLRGGYNSPLHF. The CDR3 DNA sequence: TGTGCCAGCACCCTACGGGGGGGGTATAATTCACCCCTCCACTTT.

This chain uses TRBV9 with TRBJ1-1, with TRBD1 as a possible D gene (6 bases). V lost 8 bases and J 0 bases, leaving 8 bases between the germline ends. CDR3 length equals 12 residues. CDR1 is SGDLS, CDR2 YYNGEE, per germline. Here the CDR3 DNA reads TGTGCCAGTCAGGGGATGAACACTGAAGCTTTCTTT. It translates to CASQGMNTEAFF.

This clone was seen many times. The gene calls are TRBV5-1 and TRBJ2-7; 10 nucleotides match TRBD1. J lost 2 bases, V lost 4 bases, and 3 bases had no gene match. The CDR3 has 14 amino acids. CDR1 and CDR2 from the germline V gene are SGHRS and YFSETQ. The CDR3 spells CASSTGQGAYEQYF. In nucleotides, the CDR3 is TGCGCCAGCAGCACAGGACAGGGGGCCTACGAGCAGTACTTC.

In this sample, this clone turned up many times. The V gene is TRBV27, the J gene TRBJ1-1, with a weak D call TRBD1 (5 bases). Germline V CDR1 and CDR2: MNHEY, SMNVEV (reference sequence). The CDR3 spans 14 residues. The ends were cut back, 2 bases at V and 4 bases at J, with 11 bases in the middle. The CDR3 sequence: CASSLAGGSTEAFF. DNA of the CDR3: TGTGCCAGCAGTTTAGCCGGGGGTAGCACTGAAGCTTTCTTT.

This clone was picked up many times. The gene calls are TRBV3-1 and TRBJ2-1; possible D gene TRBD2, 6 bases. This CDR3 contains 14 residues. CDR1 is LGHDT and CDR2 is YNNKEL in the germline V gene (reference sequence). Trimming took off 4 bases at V and 2 bases at J, with 9 bases between the two ends. The CDR3 region is CASSLWGAYNEQFF. CDR3 nucleotides: TGTGCCAGCAGCCTCTGGGGGGCCTACAATGAGCAGTTCTTC.

This clone was seen repeatedly, ten times or more. At one end the junction does not follow the germline gene, possibly because of a read error. The chain recombines TRBV11-1 with TRBJ2-1; unclear D gene. Looked up from germline, CDR1 is SGHAT and CDR2 is FQDESV (reference sequence). The CDR3 loop spans 13 amino acids. The DNA for the CDR3 is TGTGCCAGCAGACCTTCTCCCCCCACCGAGCTCGACTTC. This encodes CASRPSPPTELDF.

To note about this clone: Germline is not matched at one junction end, which may reflect a read error. The chain is built from TRBV5-1 and TRBJ2-7; D remains unclear. This CDR3 is 14 amino acids long. The germline V gene encodes CDR1 SGHRS and CDR2 YFSETQ. The CDR3 nucleotides read TGCGCCAGCAGCTTGTCAGTAGATGGCGACGAGCGGTACTTC. Residues: CASSLSVDGDERYF.

The table lists this clone with many counts. V gene TRBV3-1 combines with J gene TRBJ2-5; no reliable D call. Deletions cut 0 bases from V and 5 bases from J, with 10 bases between. The CDR3 totals 14 residues. Germline CDR1 reads LGHDT; CDR2 reads YNNKEL (reference sequence). In DNA, the CDR3 is TGTGCCAGCAGCCAAGAAGCAAGGATTGAGACCCAGTACTTC. Its protein is CASSQEARIETQYF.

This chain links TRBV28 with TRBJ1-6; the D is unclear. Between the trimmed V and J ends, which lost 1 base and 0 bases, there was a span of 4 bases. CDR3 size: 15 residues. Germline CDR1 MDHEN, CDR2 SYDVKM. The CDR3 DNA reads as TGTGCCAGCAGTTTATTCAGCTCCTATAATTCACCCCTCCACTTT. Its translation is CASSLFSSYNSPLHF.

This clone was counted many times. The chain recombines TRBV2 with TRBJ2-1; D not resolved. This CDR3 is 14 amino acids long. V shed 7 bases and J shed 4 bases, with 14 bases lying between them. The germline V gene has CDR1 SNHLY and CDR2 FYNNEI. The CDR3 spells CASNVRAVYNEQFF. The CDR3, as DNA: TGTGCCAGCAATGTAAGGGCGGTATACAATGAGCAGTTCTTC.

This clone was counted a few times. The rearrangement links TRBV6-1 to TRBJ1-1; D ambiguous. The CDR3 sequence is 13 residues long. The V gene's germline CDR1 is MNHNS and CDR2 SASEGT. Between the trimmed V and J ends, which lost 4 bases and 2 bases, there was a span of 8 bases. The CDR3 is CASSATSNTEAFF. Here the CDR3 DNA reads TGTGCCAGCAGTGCTACATCTAACACTGAAGCTTTCTTT.

There are many counts of this clone. The chain uses TRBV15 and TRBJ2-1; 15 nucleotides line up with TRBD2. J was trimmed by 16 bases and V by 5 bases; bases with no gene match: 6. The CDR3 loop spans 13 amino acids. Germline values: CDR1 LNHNV, CDR2 YYDKDF (reference sequence). CDR3 residues: CATSAGLAGGHFF. The CDR3 coding sequence is TGTGCCACCAGCGCCGGACTAGCGGGGGGGCACTTCTTC.

This clone counts as medium-sized (0.01 to 0.1%). The gene calls are TRBV28 and TRBJ2-7, with 8 bases lining up with TRBD2. V dropped 6 bases and J dropped 1; count of bases not matched to a gene: 11. The CDR3 extends over 16 amino acids. CDR1 and CDR2 (germline): MDHEN, SYDVKM. The CDR3 reads CASSPGGGRPSYEQYF. CDR3 DNA sequence: TGTGCCAGCAGCCCGGGTGGCGGGAGGCCTTCCTACGAGCAGTACTTC.

As for this clone: A junction boundary mismatches the germline segment, possibly from a read error. The chain uses TRBV2 and TRBJ1-2; D is uncertain. This CDR3 is built from 15 residues. Germline V gives CDR1 SNHLY, CDR2 FYNNEI. CDR3 region: CASREGSQANYGYTF. As DNA, the CDR3 is TGTGCCAGCAGAGAAGGTTCCCAAGCTAACTATGGCTACACCTTC.

This clone came up a few times. This rearrangement joins TRBV6-2 or TRBV6-3 to TRBJ2-2; D gene unclear. CDR3 length: 13 residues. Trimming took 6 bases from V and 3 from J, leaving 8 bases between them. Germline V gene data show CDR1 as MNHEY and CDR2 as SVGEGT. Written as DNA, the CDR3 is TGTGCCAGCAGCCCCCGGGACACCGGGGAGCTGTTTTTT. Its protein is CASSPRDTGELFF.

This clone appeared many times. The gene calls are TRBV20-1 and TRBJ1-1, with D possibly TRBD1 on 5 matching bases. The V end lost 4 bases, the J end lost 1 base, and 13 bases lay between the germline ends. Germline V gene data show CDR1 as DFQATT and CDR2 as SNEGSKA (reference sequence). The CDR3 covers 14 residues. CDR3 nucleotides: TGCAGTGCTATAGGGGCAGACAGGAACACTGAAGCTTTCTTT. Translated: CSAIGADRNTEAFF.

This clone was seen ten or more times. This rearrangement joins TRBV5-1 to TRBJ1-1; D may be TRBD1 (6 bases). Germline CDR1 SGHRS, CDR2 YFSETQ. CDR3 size: 16 residues. V lost 4 bases, J lost 6 bases, and 22 bases lay in between. The CDR3 region has the DNA TGCGCCAGCAGCGCTACCCCACCAGGGGTAGGGGCTGAAGCTTTCTTT. Protein product: CASSATPPGVGAEAFF.

In regard to this clone: This may stem from a read error, because a much larger clone lies one nucleotide away. A read error is likely, as this CDR3 ends without the conserved phenylalanine or tryptophan. V gene TRBV10-2 combines with J gene TRBJ2-5; D gene unclear. In germline, CDR1 is WSHSY, CDR2 SAAADI. V dropped 3 bases and J dropped 5 bases, with 10 bases sitting between them. The CDR3 length is 13 residues. CDR3: CASSEQGSETQYL. The CDR3 coding sequence is TGCGCCAGCAGTGAACAAGGGTCGGAGACCCAGTACTTA.

About this clone: Possible read error: a much larger clone is one base away. The chain carries TRBV4-1 and TRBJ2-5; maybe TRBD2 (5 bases). The germline V gene has CDR1 MGHRA and CDR2 YSYEKL. The CDR3 covers 14 residues. The CDR3 bases are TGCGCCAGCAGCCAAGGCTCCACTGGGGAGACCCATTACTTC. Residues: CASSQGSTGETHYF.

This clone has ten or more counts. The chain employs TRBV19 and TRBJ2-3, with D possibly matching TRBD1 (6 bases). V was trimmed by 2 bases and J by 6 bases, leaving 9 bases between them. CDR3 length equals 13 residues. Germline lookup yields CDR1 LNHDA and CDR2 SQIVND (reference sequence). CDR3 DNA sequence: TGTGCCAGTAGTATAAGGGGGAAGGATACGCAGTATTTT. Protein product: CASSIRGKDTQYF. The variable domain in full, completed from reference TRBV19 and TRBJ2-3, reads DGGITQSPKYLFRKEGQNVTLSCEQNLNHDAMYWYRQDPGQGLRLIYYSQIVNDFQKGDIAEGYSVSREKKESFPLTVTSAQKNPTAFYLCASSIRGKDTQYFGPGTRLTVL.

The sample holds many counts of this clone. The V call is TRBV11-3, the J call TRBJ2-5, with 7 nucleotides matching TRBD2. Per the germline V gene, CDR1 is SGHNT and CDR2 is YENEEA. The CDR3 has 16 amino acids. V lost 1 base, J lost 2 bases, and 7 bases stayed unmatched. The CDR3 region is CASSLGGTTSQETQYF. DNA for the CDR3: TGTGCCAGCAGCTTAGGGGGGACTACCTCGCAAGAGACCCAGTACTTC.

This clone was observed at least ten times. The J gene is TRBJ2-5, the V gene TRBV7-8; TRBD2 aligns across 13 bases. The trim removed 5 bases at V and 1 base at J, leaving 10 bases unmatched. The CDR3 sequence is 18 residues long. Germline CDR1 reads SGHVS; CDR2 reads FQNEAQ. Here the CDR3 DNA reads TGTGCCAGCAGCCCTCGACTAGCGGGAGGAGGCGGCCAAGAGACCCAGTACTTC. This sequence encodes CASSPRLAGGGGQETQYF.

This clone has ten or more counts. The chain employs TRBV19 and TRBJ2-2, with D unclear. The ends were cut back, 7 bases at V and 7 bases at J, with 16 bases in the middle. CDR3 length: 14 residues. CDR1 is LNHDA and CDR2 is SQIVND in the germline V gene (reference sequence). CDR3 protein: CASTRHLSFGELFF. The CDR3 DNA sequence: TGTGCCAGTACCCGACACCTCTCCTTCGGGGAGCTGTTTTTT.